This T cell receptor (beta chain) was observed in a study of cytomegalovirus exposure and HLA in healthy donors. Regarding the study as a whole: According to the study, 150 to 200 TCR beta chains were cytomegalovirus-associated.

It was with 60 Vbeta and 13 Jbeta primers that the PCR ran. Produced via immunoSEQ multiplex PCR; TCRdb's table is partial and in-frame only. The table shows around 55,000 clones, with approximately 80% occurring only once. The CDR3 has 17 amino acids. Trimming removed 1 base from V and 0 bases from J, with 15 bases in between. The germline CDR1 and CDR2 sequences are GTSNPN and SVGIG (reference sequence). A word on this clone: Its target is unknown.

Sequencing input: PBMCs. This rearrangement joins TRBV30 to TRBJ1-4; D unresolved. This TCR derives from a female donor in good health and CMV-seronegative. The CDR3 DNA reads TGTGCCTGGAGTGCCGACCGAGGCTTCTCAACTAATGAAAAACTGTTTTTT. Translating gives CAWSADRGFSTNEKLFF.